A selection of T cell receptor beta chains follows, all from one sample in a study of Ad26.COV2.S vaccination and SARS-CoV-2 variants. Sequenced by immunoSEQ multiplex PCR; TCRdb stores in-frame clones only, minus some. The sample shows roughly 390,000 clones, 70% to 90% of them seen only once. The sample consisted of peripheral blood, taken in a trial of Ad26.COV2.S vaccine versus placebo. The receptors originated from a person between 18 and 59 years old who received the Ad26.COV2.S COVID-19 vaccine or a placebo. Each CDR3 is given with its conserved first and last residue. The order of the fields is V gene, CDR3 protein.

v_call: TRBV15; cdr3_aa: CATSRPDSYEQYF
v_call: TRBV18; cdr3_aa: CASSPSREPYEQYF
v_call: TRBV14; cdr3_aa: CASSRLADYYEQYF
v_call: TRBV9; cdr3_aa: CASSVESHDRSGYTF
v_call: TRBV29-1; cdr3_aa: CSVEEGQGFKNDGYTF
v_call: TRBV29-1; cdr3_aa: CSVQGGPDTQYF
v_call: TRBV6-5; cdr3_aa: CASSSGSSTGELFF
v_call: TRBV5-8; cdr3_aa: CASSLGGIKGLFF
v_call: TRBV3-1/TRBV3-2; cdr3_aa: CASSLGPSSSYEQYF
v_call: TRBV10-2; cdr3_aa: CASSVETMNTEAFF
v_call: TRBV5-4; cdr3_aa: CASSPGLAGGTGGTQYF
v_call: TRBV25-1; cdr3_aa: CASGAGVNTEAFF
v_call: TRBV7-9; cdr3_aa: CASSYLDLYEQYF
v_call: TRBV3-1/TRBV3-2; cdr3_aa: CASSQGYGGGPHTDTQYF
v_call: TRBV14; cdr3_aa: CASSHTGNTEAFF
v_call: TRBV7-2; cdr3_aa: CASSSPDSLREYF
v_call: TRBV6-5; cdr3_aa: CASNRGDFYEQYF